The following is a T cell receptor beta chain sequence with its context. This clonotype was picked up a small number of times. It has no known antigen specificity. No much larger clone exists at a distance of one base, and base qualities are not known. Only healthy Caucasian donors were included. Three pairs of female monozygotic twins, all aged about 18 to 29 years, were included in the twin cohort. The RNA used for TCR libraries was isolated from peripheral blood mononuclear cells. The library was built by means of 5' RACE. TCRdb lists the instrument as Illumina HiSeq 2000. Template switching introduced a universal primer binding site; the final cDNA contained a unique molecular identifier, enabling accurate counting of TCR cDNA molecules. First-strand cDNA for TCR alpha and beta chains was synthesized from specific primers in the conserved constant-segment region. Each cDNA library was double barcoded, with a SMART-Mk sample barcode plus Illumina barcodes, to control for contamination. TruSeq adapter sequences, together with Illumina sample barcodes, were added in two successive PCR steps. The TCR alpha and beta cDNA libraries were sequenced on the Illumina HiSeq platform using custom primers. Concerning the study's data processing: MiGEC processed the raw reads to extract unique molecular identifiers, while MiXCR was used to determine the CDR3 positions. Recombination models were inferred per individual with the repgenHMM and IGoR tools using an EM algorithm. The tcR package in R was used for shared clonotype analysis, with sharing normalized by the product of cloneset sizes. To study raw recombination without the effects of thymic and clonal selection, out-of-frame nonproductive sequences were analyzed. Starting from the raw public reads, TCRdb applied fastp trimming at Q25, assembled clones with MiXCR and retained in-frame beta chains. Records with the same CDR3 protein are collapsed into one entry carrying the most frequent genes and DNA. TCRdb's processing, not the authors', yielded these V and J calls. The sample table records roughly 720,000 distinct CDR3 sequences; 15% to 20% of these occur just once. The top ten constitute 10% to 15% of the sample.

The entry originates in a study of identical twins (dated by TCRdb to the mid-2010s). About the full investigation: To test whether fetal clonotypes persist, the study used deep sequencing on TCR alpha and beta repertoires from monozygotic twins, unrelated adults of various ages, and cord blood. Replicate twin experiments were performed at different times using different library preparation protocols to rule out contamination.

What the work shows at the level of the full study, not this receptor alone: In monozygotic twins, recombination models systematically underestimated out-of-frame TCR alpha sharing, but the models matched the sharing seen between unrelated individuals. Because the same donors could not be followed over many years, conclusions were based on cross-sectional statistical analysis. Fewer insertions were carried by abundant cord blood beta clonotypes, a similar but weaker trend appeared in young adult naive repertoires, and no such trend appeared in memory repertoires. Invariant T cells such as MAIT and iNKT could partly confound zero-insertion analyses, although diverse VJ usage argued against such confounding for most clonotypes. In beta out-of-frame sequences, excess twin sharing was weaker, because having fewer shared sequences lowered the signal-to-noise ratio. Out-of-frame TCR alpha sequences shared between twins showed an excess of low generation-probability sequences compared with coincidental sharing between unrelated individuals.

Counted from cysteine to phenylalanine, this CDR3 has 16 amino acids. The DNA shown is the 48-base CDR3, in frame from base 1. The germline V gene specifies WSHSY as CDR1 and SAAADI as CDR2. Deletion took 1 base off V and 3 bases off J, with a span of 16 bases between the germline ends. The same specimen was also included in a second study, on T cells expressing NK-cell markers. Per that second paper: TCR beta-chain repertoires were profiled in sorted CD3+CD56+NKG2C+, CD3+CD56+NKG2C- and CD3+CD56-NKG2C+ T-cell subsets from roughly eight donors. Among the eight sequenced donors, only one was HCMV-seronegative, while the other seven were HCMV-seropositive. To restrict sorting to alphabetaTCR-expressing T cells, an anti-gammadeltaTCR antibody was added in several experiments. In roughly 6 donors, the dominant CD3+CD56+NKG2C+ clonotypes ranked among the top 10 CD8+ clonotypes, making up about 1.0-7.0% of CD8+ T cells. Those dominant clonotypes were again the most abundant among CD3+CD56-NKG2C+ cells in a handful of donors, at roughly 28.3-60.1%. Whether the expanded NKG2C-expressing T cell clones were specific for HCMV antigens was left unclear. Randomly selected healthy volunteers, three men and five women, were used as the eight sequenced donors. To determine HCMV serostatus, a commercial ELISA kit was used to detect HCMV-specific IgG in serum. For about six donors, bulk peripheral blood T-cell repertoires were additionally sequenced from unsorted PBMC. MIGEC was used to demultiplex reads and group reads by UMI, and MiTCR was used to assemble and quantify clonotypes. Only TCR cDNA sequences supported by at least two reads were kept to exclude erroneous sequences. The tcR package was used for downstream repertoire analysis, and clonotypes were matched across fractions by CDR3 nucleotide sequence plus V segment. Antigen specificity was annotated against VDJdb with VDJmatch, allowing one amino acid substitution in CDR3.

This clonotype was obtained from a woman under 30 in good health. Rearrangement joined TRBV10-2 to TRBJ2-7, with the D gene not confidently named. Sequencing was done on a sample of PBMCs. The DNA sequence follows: TGCGCCAGCAGTGAGTTCCGGGCCACACGCCTCTACGAGCAGTACTTC. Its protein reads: CASSEFRATRLYEQYF.